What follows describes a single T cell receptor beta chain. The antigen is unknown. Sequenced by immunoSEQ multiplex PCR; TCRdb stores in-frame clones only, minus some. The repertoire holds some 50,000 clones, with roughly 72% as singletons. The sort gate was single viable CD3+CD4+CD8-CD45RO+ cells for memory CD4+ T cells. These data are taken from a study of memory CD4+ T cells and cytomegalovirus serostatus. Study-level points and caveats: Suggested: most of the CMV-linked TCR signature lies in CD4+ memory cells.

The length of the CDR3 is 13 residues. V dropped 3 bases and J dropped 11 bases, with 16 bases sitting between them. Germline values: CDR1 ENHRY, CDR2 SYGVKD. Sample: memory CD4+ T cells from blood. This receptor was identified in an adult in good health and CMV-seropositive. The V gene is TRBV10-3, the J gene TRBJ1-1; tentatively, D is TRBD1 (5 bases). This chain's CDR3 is CAISDARAGWAFF. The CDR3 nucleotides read TGTGCCATCAGTGATGCCAGGGCCGGGTGGGCTTTCTTT.